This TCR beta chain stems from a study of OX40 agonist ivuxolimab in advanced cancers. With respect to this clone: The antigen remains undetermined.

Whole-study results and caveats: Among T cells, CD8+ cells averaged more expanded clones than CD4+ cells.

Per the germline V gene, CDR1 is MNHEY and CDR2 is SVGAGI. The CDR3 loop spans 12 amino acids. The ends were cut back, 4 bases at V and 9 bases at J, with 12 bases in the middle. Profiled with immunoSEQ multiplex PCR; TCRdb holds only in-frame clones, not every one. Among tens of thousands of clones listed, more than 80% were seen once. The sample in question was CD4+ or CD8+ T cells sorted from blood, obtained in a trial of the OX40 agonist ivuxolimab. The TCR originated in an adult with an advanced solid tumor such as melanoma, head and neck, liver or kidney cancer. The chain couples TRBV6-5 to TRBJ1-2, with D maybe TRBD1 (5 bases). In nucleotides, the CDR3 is TGTGCCAGCAGTTGGGGCGGACGTCGCTACACCTTC. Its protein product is CASSWGGRRYTF.